These T cell receptor beta chains were read from a single sample in a study of blood T cells in healthy people across ages. A single record per CDR3 protein comes from TCRdb applying MiXCR to the 5' RACE reads. The repertoire holds 700,000 to 800,000 distinct CDR3 sequences, roughly 45% seen once, with 20% to 25% in the top ten. The material sequenced was blood. The receptors derive from an older woman in good health. Each CDR3 is given with its conserved first and last residue. A D gene is named only where the DNA matches it firmly. The listing skips clone size in some rows; elsewhere it reads once, few, many or a size class.

-,-,TRBJ2-1,TRBV4-2,TGTGCCAGCAGGCTCCCACGAGGTGAGCAGTTCTTC,CASRLPRGEQFF
-,TRBD2,TRBJ2-5,TRBV4-1,TGCGCCAGCAGCACCCGACTAGCGGGGGTGGAGATTAAGTACTTC,CASSTRLAGVEIKYF
many,TRBD2,TRBJ2-1,TRBV10-3,TGTGCCGCTACTAGCGTGAGCAATGAGCAGTTCTTC,CAATSVSNEQFF
-,-,TRBJ2-7,TRBV20-1,TGCAGTGCCCTGGGAGGCTGGGCGACCTACGAGCAGTACTTC,CSALGGWATYEQYF
-,TRBD1,TRBJ2-7,TRBV12-3/TRBV12-4,TGTGCCAGCAGTACCTCAGACAGGGTTGGGTACGAGCAGTACTTC,CASSTSDRVGYEQYF
-,TRBD1,TRBJ2-5,TRBV29-1,TGCAGCGGCGGACAGGGTTGGCAAGAGACCCAGTACTTC,CSGGQGWQETQYF
few,TRBD1,TRBJ1-2,TRBV20-1,TGCAGTGCTTGGGACAGCGCCAATCCTAACTATGGCTACACCTTC,CSAWDSANPNYGYTF
-,-,TRBJ2-7,TRBV25-1,TGTGCCAGCGGGGAACCGACGATGTACGAGCAGTACTTC,CASGEPTMYEQYF
-,TRBD2,TRBJ2-6,TRBV5-4,TGTGCCAGCAGCCCCGGGACTAGCGGGAGCTCTGGGTCCAACGTCCTGACTTTC,CASSPGTSGSSGSNVLTF
-,-,TRBJ1-2,TRBV20-1,TGCAGTGCTACCAGGACTTATGGCTACACCTTC,CSATRTYGYTF
-,-,TRBJ1-1,TRBV20-1,TGCAGTGCCTCCCGGGGGCAGCCGAACACTGAAGCTTTCTTT,CSASRGQPNTEAFF
-,-,TRBJ1-2,TRBV12-3/TRBV12-4,TGCGCCAGCAGACCTGCGGGGGTAGAAAACTATGGCTACACCTTC,CASRPAGVENYGYTF
many,TRBD2,TRBJ2-3,TRBV10-3,TGTGCCATCAGCCGAAAACCGGGACTAGCGGGAGCAGATACGCAGTATTTT,CAISRKPGLAGADTQYF
few,-,TRBJ2-1,TRBV7-9,TGTGCCAGCCGACCGGAGGGAGTACGAAATGAGCAGTTCTTC,CASRPEGVRNEQFF
-,-,TRBJ2-7,TRBV7-2,TGTGCCAGCAGCTTACCTAGTTCCCACGAGCAGTACTTC,CASSLPSSHEQYF
-,TRBD1,TRBJ2-3,TRBV11-2,TGTGCCAGCAGCTGGAGGGACAGGGAGGGGTTTACGCAGTATTTT,CASSWRDREGFTQYF
-,-,TRBJ2-6,TRBV6-1,TGTACCAGCACTCGACAGGTTTCCAGCTCTGGGGCCAACGTCCTGACTTTC,CTSTRQVSSSGANVLTF
-,-,TRBJ1-6,TRBV5-1,TGCGCCAGCAGCATGGACACTCTGGGGAATTCACCCCTCCACTTT,CASSMDTLGNSPLHF
many,-,TRBJ2-3,TRBV29-1,TGCAGCGTTGAAAAGGGGTTGGGCACAGATACGCAGTATTTT,CSVEKGLGTDTQYF
-,TRBD2,TRBJ2-1,TRBV3-1,TGTGCCAGCAGCCCGATACTAGCGGGCGGCGACAATGAGCAGTTCTTC,CASSPILAGGDNEQFF
-,-,TRBJ2-7,TRBV20-1,TGCAGTGCAGGGTCCCACCCTGATCGCCTCTCGGACGAGCAGTACTTC,CSAGSHPDRLSDEQYF
few,-,TRBJ2-7,TRBV20-1,TGCAGTGCTGACCCGGGGAGGACGTACGAGCAGTACTTC,CSADPGRTYEQYF
-,TRBD2,TRBJ2-3,TRBV9,TGTGCCAGCAGCCCTGAAGCGGGAGGGGGTGTAGATACGCAGTATTTT,CASSPEAGGGVDTQYF
-,-,TRBJ2-7,TRBV6-2/TRBV6-3,TGTGCCAGCAGTTACTCCGGGACCTCGTTAAAAGTCGAGCAGTACTTC,CASSYSGTSLKVEQYF
-,TRBD2,TRBJ2-1,TRBV6-5,TGTGCCAGCAGTTTCTTCCCGGGACTAGCGGGAGTGGTTGAGCAGTTCTTC,CASSFFPGLAGVVEQFF
few,-,TRBJ2-7,TRBV3-1,TGTGCCAGCAGCCACCAGGGGTACGCCTACGAGCAGTACTTC,CASSHQGYAYEQYF
-,-,TRBJ2-7,TRBV6-6,TGTGCCAGCAGTTACGGTGGCGAGAGGGGAAACTACGAGCAGTACTTC,CASSYGGERGNYEQYF
-,TRBD2,TRBJ2-7,TRBV7-2,TGTGCCAGCAGCTCCGCCCCTAGCGGGAGCCTCTACGAGCAGTACTTC,CASSSAPSGSLYEQYF
-,TRBD1,TRBJ2-6,TRBV25-1,TGTGCCAGCAGTGGACAGGGGGTGGCTGGGGCCAACGTCCTGACTTTC,CASSGQGVAGANVLTF
-,-,TRBJ2-7,TRBV30,TGTGCCTGGAGTGTAGGATGGGGGGCGAACGAGCAGTACTTC,CAWSVGWGANEQYF
few,TRBD1,TRBJ2-7,TRBV7-2,TGTGCCAGCAGCTTAGCGGGGGTGACAGGGGCCTACGAGCAGTACTTC,CASSLAGVTGAYEQYF
-,TRBD1,TRBJ1-4,TRBV29-1,TGCAGCGTTTGGGTCGGGACAGGGGGTGAAAAACTGTTTTTT,CSVWVGTGGEKLFF
-,-,TRBJ1-2,TRBV20-1,TGCAGTGCTAGAGATGGTGGGGGGTTGGGCTACACCTTC,CSARDGGGLGYTF
-,-,TRBJ2-6,TRBV29-1,TGCAGCGTTGGGGGGCCGACCTCTGGGGCCAACGTCCTGACTTTC,CSVGGPTSGANVLTF
-,-,TRBJ2-7,TRBV5-1,TGCGCCAGCAGCAGGACCACCTTCAGCTCCTACGAGCAGTACTTC,CASSRTTFSSYEQYF
many,TRBD1,TRBJ2-7,TRBV4-2,TGTGCCGCGGGACAGGGATCCTACGAGCAGTACTTC,CAAGQGSYEQYF
-,-,TRBJ2-7,TRBV6-2/TRBV6-3,TGTGCCAGCAGTTATAAGGACTACAATGAGCAGTACTTC,CASSYKDYNEQYF
few,-,TRBJ2-1,TRBV21-1,TGTGCCATCGTCGGGGTGATCTTTATCGATGAGCAGTTCTTC,CAIVGVIFIDEQFF
few,-,TRBJ2-2,TRBV7-3,TGTGCCAGCAGCTCCAGGGGAACCGGGGAGCTGTTTTTT,CASSSRGTGELFF
-,-,TRBJ2-5,TRBV9,TGTGCCAGCAGCGTAGGTATAGTGGAGACCCAGTACTTC,CASSVGIVETQYF
-,-,TRBJ2-7,TRBV27,TGTGCCAGCAGCCAAGGGGGGGGTCTCGAGCAGTACTTC,CASSQGGGLEQYF
few,-,TRBJ2-1,TRBV20-1,TGCAGTGCTGGGAGCGGGACAGCCCCCGGAAATGAGCAGTTCTTC,CSAGSGTAPGNEQFF
few,TRBD2,TRBJ2-2,TRBV12-3/TRBV12-4,TGTGCCAGCCAAAGGACTAGCGGGACCGGGGAGCTGTTTTTT,CASQRTSGTGELFF
-,-,TRBJ1-2,TRBV4-2,TGTGCCAGCAGCCAAGACGGTGGAGGGTTGAGGAACTATGGCTACACCTTC,CASSQDGGGLRNYGYTF
-,TRBD2,TRBJ2-7,TRBV5-1,TGCGCCAGCAGCTTGAACGGGGGGTGGTCCGAGCAGTACTTC,CASSLNGGWSEQYF
-,TRBD1,TRBJ2-5,TRBV6-2/TRBV6-3,TGTGCCAGCAGTGACCAGGGGGAAGAGACCCAGTACTTC,CASSDQGEETQYF
-,-,TRBJ2-3,TRBV18,TGTGCCAGCTCACCAAAGCGCATCCGCACAGATACGCAGTATTTT,CASSPKRIRTDTQYF
-,-,TRBJ1-5,TRBV2,TGTGCCAGCAGTGAATCGTGGGGGAAGGGCCAGCCCCAGCATTTT,CASSESWGKGQPQHF
-,-,TRBJ1-1,TRBV6-6,TGTGCCAGCCTTACGGTGAACACTGAAGCTTTCTTT,CASLTVNTEAFF
many,-,TRBJ2-3,TRBV29-1,TGCAGCGTGCTCAGACCCACAGATACGCAGTATTTT,CSVLRPTDTQYF
-,TRBD1,TRBJ1-4,TRBV12-3/TRBV12-4,TGTGCCAGCAGTTTATGGGCAGGGGGCTGGGATGAAAAACTGTTTTTT,CASSLWAGGWDEKLFF
-,-,TRBJ2-4,TRBV5-4,TGTGCCAGCAGCTCACCGGGACTAGCCAAAAACATTCAGTACTTC,CASSSPGLAKNIQYF
-,-,TRBJ1-5,TRBV30,TGTGCCTGGAGTCGCTCAGTCAATCAGCCCCAGCATTTT,CAWSRSVNQPQHF